These 2 T cell receptor beta chains were all obtained from the same sample, sequenced in a study of OX40 agonist ivuxolimab in advanced cancers. Sequenced by immunoSEQ multiplex PCR; TCRdb stores in-frame clones only, minus some. This table holds about 82,000 clones, 85% to 90% found once. The sequences come from CD4+ or CD8+ T cells sorted from blood, collected in a trial of the OX40 agonist ivuxolimab. These receptors all stem from an adult with an advanced solid tumor such as melanoma, head and neck, liver or kidney cancer.

This chain links TRBV5-6 with TRBJ2-7, with TRBD1 as a possible D gene (5 bases). Germline CDR1 reads SGHDT; CDR2 reads YYEEEE. This CDR3 is 17 amino acids long. Trimming stripped 1 base from V and 0 bases from J, with 17 bases between. The chain's CDR3 is CASSLFLTGSLSYEQYF. In nucleotides, the CDR3 is TGTGCCAGCAGCTTGTTCCTAACAGGTTCCCTCTCCTACGAGCAGTACTTC. The variable domain in full, completed from reference TRBV5-6 and TRBJ2-7, reads DAGVTQSPTHLIKTRGQQVTLRCSPKSGHDTVSWYQQALGQGPQFIFQYYEEEERQRGNFPDRFSGHQFPNYSSELNVNALLLGDSALYLCASSLFLTGSLSYEQYFGPGTRLTVT.

This clone has just one count. The chain has TRBV7-9 and TRBJ2-5; D uncertain. The CDR3 runs to 14 residues. Trimming removed 5 bases at V and 9 bases at J, with 19 bases between. The germline gives CDR1 SEHNR, CDR2 FQNEAQ (reference sequence). The CDR3 region is CASSPEVRLGPQYF. DNA for the CDR3: TGTGCCAGCAGCCCAGAGGTCCGCTTAGGACCCCAGTACTTC.